These 30 T cell receptor beta chains were sequenced from one sample in a study of T cells in Graves' hyperthyroidism and ophthalmopathy. Amplification yielded TCR beta CDR3 regions, with RNA transcripts as the source. The HTBI primer set drove a first-round RT-PCR of the TCR CDR3. Each CDR3 protein is one row after TCRdb ran MiXCR on the multiplex PCR reads. The data hold 370,000 or so distinct CDR3 sequences, with 15% to 18% observed a single time. The sequencing sample was made of blood. Receptors originate from a woman younger than 30 with Graves' hyperthyroidism that later progressed to Graves' ophthalmopathy.

The V and J genes are TRBV29-1 and TRBJ2-1, with D unclear. Trimming shortened V by 3 bases and J by 10 bases, and 13 bases separated the two germline ends. This CDR3 has 12 residues. The germline V gene has CDR1 SQVTM and CDR2 ANQGSEA. The CDR3 sequence is CSVDLPLREQFF. The CDR3 nucleotides are TGCAGCGTTGATCTTCCCCTGAGGGAGCAGTTCTTC.

This clonotype was seen ten or more times. The chain has TRBV2 and TRBJ2-3; D not certain. This CDR3 comprises 14 residues. From germline, CDR1 is SNHLY and CDR2 FYNNEI. The germline V and J ends were trimmed by 2 bases and 0 bases, with 6 bases remaining between them. The CDR3: CASSEMQSTDTQYF. CDR3 DNA sequence: TGTGCCAGCAGTGAAATGCAAAGCACAGATACGCAGTATTTT. The variable domain in full, with the rest retrieved from reference TRBV2 and TRBJ2-3, is EPEVTQTPSHQVTQMGQEVILRCVPISNHLYFYWYRQILGQKVEFLVSFYNNEISEKSEIFDDQFSVERPDGSNFTLKIRSTKLEDSAMYFCASSEMQSTDTQYFGPGTRLTVL.

V is TRBV10-2 and J is TRBJ1-5; tentative D call: TRBD1 (5 bases). The V gene's germline CDR1 is WSHSY and CDR2 SAAADI. The CDR3 totals 14 residues. The V end lost 8 bases, the J end lost 1 base, and 12 bases lay between the germline ends. The CDR3 DNA reads TGCGCCAGCGGGGGGACTTCCAGCAATCAGCCCCAGCATTTT. Translation gives CASGGTSSNQPQHF.

This clonotype came up many times. V gene TRBV28 combines with J gene TRBJ2-7; possibly TRBD1 for D (6 bases). CDR3 length: 15 residues. V was clipped by 5 bases and J by 4 bases, with 18 bases between them. CDR1 MDHEN and CDR2 SYDVKM come from the germline V gene. For the CDR3, the DNA is TGTGCCAGCAGTACCCGAACAGGGAGCCTGTACGAGCAGTACTTC. Translating gives CASSTRTGSLYEQYF. Combining the CDR3 with reference TRBV28 and TRBJ2-7 gives the whole variable domain DVKVTQSSRYLVKRTGEKVFLECVQDMDHENMFWYRQDPGLGLRLIYFSYDVKMKEKGDIPEGYSVSREKKERFSLILESASTNQTSMYLCASSTRTGSLYEQYFGPGTRLTVT.

The J gene is TRBJ1-6, the V gene TRBV25-1, with D possibly matching TRBD1 (5 bases). The CDR3 contains 17 residues. The germline gives CDR1 MGHDK, CDR2 SYGVNS. The V end lost 4 bases, the J end lost 5 bases, and 18 bases lay between the germline ends. Here the CDR3 reads CASSGTEPGPNNSPLHF. CDR3 bases: TGTGCCAGCAGTGGTACAGAGCCGGGGCCAAATAATTCACCCCTCCACTTT.

There are many counts of this clonotype. The CDR3 nucleotides read TGTGCCAGCAGCAAACACGGATACCAAGAGACCCAGTACTTC. Its translation: CASSKHGYQETQYF. J is TRBJ2-5 and V is TRBV6-2 or TRBV6-3; no reliable D call. Trimming shortened V by 6 bases and J by 0 bases, and 11 bases separated the two germline ends. Germline CDR1 and CDR2: MNHEY and SVGEGT. This CDR3 region has 14 residues.

This clonotype showed up many times. The chain employs TRBV20-1 and TRBJ2-5, with unresolved D. Trimming took off 7 bases at V and 2 bases at J, with 17 bases between the two ends. The CDR3 sequence is 14 residues long. Germline CDR1 reads DFQATT; CDR2 reads SNEGSKA (reference sequence). DNA for the CDR3: TGCAGTGTTACCCTAGTGACGGATCAAGAGACCCAGTACTTC. The encoded protein is CSVTLVTDQETQYF.

At least ten counts were recorded for this clonotype. This chain joins TRBV3-1 and TRBJ1-1; D gene uncertain. Germline V CDR1 and CDR2: LGHDT, YNNKEL (reference sequence). V lost 4 bases, J lost 5 bases, and 14 bases lay in between. The CDR3 is made up of 14 amino acids. The DNA of the CDR3 is TGTGCCAGCAGCCTCCAGGAGGGCGTTACTGAAGCTTTCTTT. It translates to CASSLQEGVTEAFF.

In its sample, this clonotype was seen a few times. J is TRBJ2-5 and V is TRBV9, with D possibly TRBD2 on 6 matching bases. The V and J ends lost 3 bases and 1 base respectively, with 13 bases between them. Germline V gene data show CDR1 as SGDLS and CDR2 as YYNGEE. The CDR3 contains 15 residues. The CDR3 DNA reads TGTGCCAGCAGCGCCTCCATGGGGGGCCAAGAGACCCAGTACTTC. Translated: CASSASMGGQETQYF.

This clonotype was counted ten times or more. The chain carries TRBV10-2 and TRBJ1-5, with 8 bases fitting TRBD1. CDR1 WSHSY and CDR2 SAAADI come from the germline V gene. The CDR3 is 15 residues long. Trimming took 7 bases from V and 0 from J; bases not matched to a gene: 5. Here the CDR3 reads CASTSDRDSNQPQHF. As DNA, the CDR3 is TGCGCCAGCACCTCGGACAGGGATAGCAATCAGCCCCAGCATTTT.

This clonotype was observed at least ten times. V usage is TRBV20-1 and J usage is TRBJ2-7, with TRBD2 matching 8 bases. Germline V gene lookup returns CDR1 DFQATT and CDR2 SNEGSKA (reference sequence). J lost 2 bases, V lost 5 bases, and 11 bases had no gene match. CDR3 length equals 15 residues. The CDR3 DNA is TGCAGTGCTGCTTCCCCGGGACTAGGGGCCTACGAGCAGTACTTC. Translating it yields CSAASPGLGAYEQYF.

In its sample, this clonotype was seen many times. The J gene is TRBJ2-1, the V gene TRBV7-6, with no clear D. Trimming took off 1 base at V and 2 bases at J, with 9 bases between the two ends. The CDR3 has 15 residues. CDR1 and CDR2 (germline): SGHVS, FNYEAQ. The CDR3 spells CASSLGRIPYNEQFF. The CDR3 nucleotides are TGTGCCAGCAGCTTAGGTCGAATCCCCTACAATGAGCAGTTCTTC.

This clonotype was detected ten times or more. The chain is built from TRBV20-1 and TRBJ2-1; TRBD2 agrees at 8 bases. Germline assignment: CDR1 DFQATT and CDR2 SNEGSKA (reference sequence). This CDR3 contains 14 residues. J was trimmed by 8 bases and V by 5 bases; bases with no gene match: 11. CDR3 nucleotides: TGCAGTGCTTTAGCGGGATCTTTGGGCGATGAGCAGTTCTTC. Amino acids: CSALAGSLGDEQFF.

This clonotype was observed a handful of times. The V call is TRBV5-5, the J call TRBJ2-2, with 10 bases lining up with TRBD2. Germline lookup yields CDR1 SGHKS and CDR2 YYEKEE (reference sequence). The trim removed 6 bases at V and 3 bases at J, leaving 8 bases unmatched. The CDR3 has 16 amino acids. In nucleotides, the CDR3 is TGTGCCAGCATCGCCCTAGCGGGAGAGTACACCGGGGAGCTGTTTTTT. It yields the protein CASIALAGEYTGELFF.

This clonotype has at least ten counts. The V call is TRBV18, the J call TRBJ2-1, with 7 nucleotides matching TRBD2. The V gene's germline CDR1 is KGHSH and CDR2 LQKENI. With 5 bases clipped from V and 0 bases from J, the junction kept 10 bases outside the gene matches. The length of the CDR3 is 17 residues. In DNA form, the CDR3 reads TGTGCCAGCTCAATGAGGACCCGGGACTACTCCTACAATGAGCAGTTCTTC. It yields the protein CASSMRTRDYSYNEQFF.

This rearrangement joins TRBV18 to TRBJ1-1, with D unclear. The CDR3 length is 13 residues. Germline V CDR1 and CDR2: KGHSH, LQKENI. The V end lost 2 bases, the J end lost 1 base, and 5 bases lay between the germline ends. The CDR3 reads CASSPDWNTEAFF. The CDR3 nucleotides read TGTGCCAGCTCACCAGATTGGAACACTGAAGCTTTCTTT.

This clonotype was observed many times. This chain connects TRBV7-2 to TRBJ2-2; TRBD2 is a possible D gene (7 bases). The CDR3 loop spans 16 amino acids. Trimming stripped 11 bases from V and 4 bases from J, with 23 bases between. The germline gives CDR1 SGHTA, CDR2 FQGNSA. The CDR3 DNA reads as TGTGCCTCCCATAGGGGGGGGGCGTTATTCACCGGGGAGCTGTTTTTT. It encodes CASHRGGALFTGELFF. Full variable domain (remainder filled in from reference TRBV7-2 and TRBJ2-2): GAGVSQSPSNKVTEKGKDVELRCDPISGHTALYWYRQSLGQGLEFLIYFQGNSAPDKSGLPSDRFSAERTGGSVSTLTIQRTQQEDSAVYLCASHRGGALFTGELFFGEGSRLTVL.

The chain's CDR3 is CASSPRTSSTDTQYF. In DNA form, the CDR3 reads TGTGCCAGCAGCCCGCGGACCTCTAGCACAGATACGCAGTATTTT. The chain is built from TRBV7-9 and TRBJ2-3; D uncertain. Germline assignment: CDR1 SEHNR and CDR2 FQNEAQ (reference sequence). V lost 5 bases and J lost 0, with 12 bases in between. The CDR3 is made up of 15 amino acids.

This chain joins TRBV4-1 and TRBJ1-1, with 7 bases matching TRBD1. The V gene's germline CDR1 is MGHRA and CDR2 YSYEKL. Trimming removed 4 bases from V and 2 bases from J; junction bases left unmatched: 7. The CDR3 is made up of 15 amino acids. This CDR3 is CASSLPGQTNTEAFF. DNA for the CDR3: TGCGCCAGCAGCCTTCCGGGACAGACAAACACTGAAGCTTTCTTT.

This clonotype was observed a few times. V is TRBV7-9 and J is TRBJ2-1; TRBD1 is a possible D gene (5 bases). The V end was cut by 2 bases, the J end by 8 bases, with 16 bases between. The germline gives CDR1 SEHNR, CDR2 FQNEAQ (reference sequence). The length of the CDR3 is 15 residues. CDR3 amino acids: CASSLSVGWGHEQFF. The CDR3 DNA sequence: TGTGCCAGCAGCTTATCGGTAGGATGGGGCCATGAGCAGTTCTTC.

This clonotype was seen ten or more times. V gene TRBV5-1 combines with J gene TRBJ2-5; maybe TRBD2 (5 bases). The CDR3 sequence is 14 residues long. CDR1 SGHRS and CDR2 YFSETQ come from the germline V gene. Trimming pared 0 bases from V and 5 bases from J, leaving 11 bases between. The DNA for the CDR3 is TGCGCCAGCAGCTTGGAACACGGGGAGGAGACCCAGTACTTC. It translates to CASSLEHGEETQYF.

This clonotype was seen only a few times. This chain connects TRBV9 to TRBJ2-7, with D possibly being TRBD2 (5 bases). Germline CDR1 reads SGDLS; CDR2 reads YYNGEE. The CDR3 contains 13 residues. V gave up 0 bases and J gave up 6 bases, with 10 bases separating them. CDR3 bases: TGTGCCAGCAGCGTAGTGTTTGGAGGCGAGCAGTACTTC. Its translation is CASSVVFGGEQYF.

This clonotype has ten or more counts. The chain couples TRBV20-1 to TRBJ2-1; 13 bases are a match to TRBD2. The CDR3 totals 14 residues. Trimming at V came to 4 bases and at J to 9 bases, leaving 6 bases not matched to a gene. Germline V lookup: CDR1 DFQATT, CDR2 SNEGSKA (reference sequence). The CDR3 loop is CSAMTSGRSGEQFF. CDR3 sequence (DNA): TGCAGTGCTATGACTAGCGGGAGGTCGGGTGAGCAGTTCTTC.

The chain combines TRBV11-3 with TRBJ2-2; D is perhaps TRBD2 (6 bases). Germline V gene lookup returns CDR1 SGHNT and CDR2 YENEEA. V was trimmed by 0 bases and J by 3 bases, leaving 14 bases between them. The CDR3 has 17 amino acids. CDR3 DNA sequence: TGTGCCAGCAGCTTAGAGGGACTGGGGGTTGACACCGGGGAGCTGTTTTTT. Protein: CASSLEGLGVDTGELFF.

The chain employs TRBV7-8 and TRBJ2-6; D unresolved. The V and J ends lost 3 bases and 0 bases respectively, with 6 bases between them. The CDR3 has 15 amino acids. The germline V gene has CDR1 SGHVS and CDR2 FQNEAQ. This chain's CDR3 is CASSLWVSGANVLTF. CDR3 DNA sequence: TGTGCCAGCAGCTTGTGGGTCTCTGGGGCCAACGTCCTGACTTTC. Full variable domain (rest looked up from reference TRBV7-8 and TRBJ2-6): GAGVSQSPRYKVAKRGQDVALRCDPISGHVSLFWYQQALGQGPEFLTYFQNEAQLDKSGLPSDRFFAERPEGSVSTLKIQRTQQEDSAVYLCASSLWVSGANVLTFGAGSRLTVL.

There are a few counts of this clonotype. This chain joins TRBV6-2 or TRBV6-3 and TRBJ1-1, with 7 bases aligning to TRBD1. Germline CDR1 and CDR2: MNHEY and SVGEGT. The CDR3 has 16 amino acids. The V and J ends lost 6 bases and 0 bases, in that order; junction bases with no gene match: 10. Here the CDR3 reads CASSRPRTGLNTEAFF. The CDR3 DNA follows: TGTGCCAGCAGCCGACCGAGGACAGGACTGAACACTGAAGCTTTCTTT.

This clonotype was seen ten or more times. The rearrangement joins TRBV20-1 to TRBJ1-2; D is ambiguous. The CDR3 totals 13 residues. V lost 0 bases, J lost 2 bases, and 7 bases lay in between. The germline CDR1 and CDR2 sequences are DFQATT and SNEGSKA (reference sequence). The CDR3 bases are TGCAGTGCTAGAGATTCCGAAAACTATGGCTACACCTTC. Its protein is CSARDSENYGYTF.

This clonotype occurred many times. The chain is built from TRBV7-2 and TRBJ2-2; D gene ambiguous. Trimming removed 7 bases from V and 3 bases from J, with 12 bases in between. The CDR3 is 14 amino acids. Germline assignment: CDR1 SGHTA and CDR2 FQGNSA. CDR3 residues: CASMSVSYTGELFF. The CDR3 region has the DNA TGTGCCAGCATGTCGGTTTCATACACCGGGGAGCTGTTTTTT.

The J gene is TRBJ2-1, the V gene TRBV4-1; D call uncertain. Germline V lookup: CDR1 MGHRA, CDR2 YSYEKL. V was pared by 1 base and J by 8 bases, with 9 bases between. This CDR3 is 13 amino acids long. CDR3 sequence (DNA): TGCGCCAGCAGCCAAGTACTCCCCCATGAGCAGTTCTTC. This codes for CASSQVLPHEQFF.

This clonotype came up many times. This chain joins TRBV30 and TRBJ2-1, with 9 bases that match TRBD2. The trim removed 0 bases at V and 2 bases at J, leaving 5 bases unmatched. The CDR3 sequence is 16 residues long. The germline V gene has CDR1 GTSNPN and CDR2 SVGIG (reference sequence). DNA of the CDR3: TGTGCCTGGAGTGTACGCGGGAGGGGTACCTACAATGAGCAGTTCTTC. The encoded protein is CAWSVRGRGTYNEQFF.